The 21 T cell receptor beta chains below were found in one sample sequenced in a study of blood T cell repertoires in COVID-19. Some clones are missing from TCRdb's copy, which holds only in-frame ones; the method was immunoSEQ multiplex PCR. The sample holds 150,000 or so clones, roughly 80% seen once. Sequencing was done on a sample of PBMCs or T cells enriched from blood (not recorded which). The source is a woman aged 45-65 years who had recovered from COVID-19.

In regard to this clone: Germline is not matched at one junction end, which may reflect a read error. This chain uses TRBV3-1 (or the pseudogene TRBV3-2) with TRBJ1-1; a weak D match, TRBD1 (5 bases). The CDR3 is made up of 14 amino acids. Germline V gene lookup returns CDR1 LGHDT and CDR2 YNNKEL (reference sequence). CDR3 nucleotide sequence: TGTGCCAGCAGCCAAGATTCAGGGAACATTGAAGCTTTCTTT. Translation: CASSQDSGNIEAFF.

The chain recombines TRBV5-6 with TRBJ1-5; the match to TRBD1 covers 11 bases. Germline V gene sequence: CDR1 SGHDT, CDR2 YYEEEE. Trimming cost V 1 base and J 6 bases; bases outside gene matches: 6. There are 16 residues in the CDR3. The CDR3 loop reads CASSLWTGGRSQPQHF. CDR3 coding DNA: TGTGCCAGCAGCTTGTGGACAGGGGGCAGGAGTCAGCCCCAGCATTTT.

The chain couples TRBV20-1 to TRBJ1-1; 7 nucleotides line up with TRBD1. The CDR3 is made up of 11 amino acids. Germline V gene sequence: CDR1 DFQATT, CDR2 SNEGSKA (reference sequence). Losses at the gene ends were 2 bases for V and 6 bases for J; bases not matched to a gene: 0. The CDR3 sequence is CSARQGAEAFF. Here the CDR3 DNA reads TGCAGTGCTAGACAGGGGGCTGAAGCTTTCTTT.

J is TRBJ2-7 and V is TRBV7-2; possible D gene TRBD1, 5 bases. CDR3 size: 13 residues. V lost 5 bases and J lost 6, with 14 bases in between. The germline gives CDR1 SGHTA, CDR2 FQGNSA. CDR3 sequence reads: CASSQHQGGEQYF. The CDR3, as DNA: TGTGCCAGCAGCCAACATCAGGGCGGCGAGCAGTACTTC.

The chain uses TRBV3-1 (or the pseudogene TRBV3-2) and TRBJ1-5, with D maybe TRBD1 (5 bases). Germline V gene lookup returns CDR1 LGHDT and CDR2 YNNKEL (reference sequence). With 0 bases removed from V and 6 bases from J, the gap between germline ends came to 15 bases. The CDR3 runs to 16 residues. The CDR3 reads CASSQDWGGGGQPQHF. In DNA form, the CDR3 reads TGTGCCAGCAGCCAAGATTGGGGCGGGGGAGGTCAGCCCCAGCATTTT.

The genes are TRBV10-3 and TRBJ2-3, with D perhaps matching TRBD1 (6 bases). Trimming took 7 bases from V and 0 from J, leaving 11 bases between them. This CDR3 spans 14 amino acids. Germline V gene sequence: CDR1 ENHRY, CDR2 SYGVKD. DNA of the CDR3: TGTGCCATCAATCGGGACACTAGCACAGATACGCAGTATTTT. Translation: CAINRDTSTDTQYF.

The chain is built from TRBV7-9 and TRBJ2-7, with D possibly matching TRBD2 (5 bases). The CDR3 spans 15 residues. Germline V gene data show CDR1 as SEHNR and CDR2 as FQNEAQ (reference sequence). V lost 4 bases and J 3 bases, leaving 16 bases between the germline ends. The CDR3 region is CASSSGIMGIYEQYF. The CDR3 bases are TGTGCCAGCAGCTCCGGGATTATGGGGATCTACGAGCAGTACTTC.

This rearrangement joins TRBV5-1 to TRBJ2-2; tentative D call: TRBD2 (6 bases). Per the germline V gene, CDR1 is SGHRS and CDR2 is YFSETQ. V was clipped by 0 bases and J by 8 bases, with 14 bases between them. This CDR3 is 15 amino acids long. DNA of the CDR3: TGCGCCAGCAGCTTGGCCGCGGGGTACTTGGGGGAGCTGTTTTTT. Encoded protein: CASSLAAGYLGELFF.

The gene calls are TRBV6-2 or TRBV6-3 and TRBJ1-1, with D tentatively TRBD1 (5 bases). From germline, CDR1 is MNHEY and CDR2 SVGEGT. The CDR3 is 13 amino acids. V was pared by 5 bases and J by 3 bases, with 10 bases between. CDR3 sequence: CASSVDRDTEAFF. The CDR3 region has the DNA TGTGCCAGCAGTGTCGACAGAGACACTGAAGCTTTCTTT.

The chain has TRBV6-4 and TRBJ2-3; D unresolved. CDR3 length: 13 amino acids. CDR1 MRHNA and CDR2 SNTAGT come from the germline V gene. Trimming left V 0 bases short and J 2 bases short, with 3 bases between. The CDR3 loop is CASSDSNTDTQYF. CDR3 nucleotides: TGTGCCAGCAGTGACTCCAACACAGATACGCAGTATTTT.

In its sample, this clone was seen a few times. The chain uses TRBV7-8 and TRBJ1-2, with 10 nucleotides matching TRBD1. Per germline, CDR1 SGHVS and CDR2 FQNEAQ. The CDR3 has 16 residues. The V and J ends lost 5 bases and 4 bases, in that order; junction bases with no gene match: 10. The CDR3: CASSQGTGELTYGYTF. CDR3 DNA: TGTGCCAGCAGCCAGGGGACAGGGGAATTGACCTATGGCTACACCTTC.

This sequence joins TRBV7-9 and TRBJ2-5; D is ambiguous. The CDR3 totals 14 residues. The V end was cut by 3 bases, the J end by 5 bases, with 13 bases between. The germline gives CDR1 SEHNR, CDR2 FQNEAQ (reference sequence). The CDR3 here is CASSFLPREETQYF. CDR3 coding DNA: TGTGCCAGCAGCTTTCTCCCCCGCGAGGAGACCCAGTACTTC.

The V call is TRBV6-5, the J call TRBJ2-7; no firm D call. V gave up 1 base and J gave up 9 bases, with 16 bases separating them. CDR3 size: 14 residues. Germline assignment: CDR1 MNHEY and CDR2 SVGAGI. In DNA, the CDR3 is TGTGCCAGCAGTTACTTAGGCCCCGGGTTTGGGCAGTACTTC. It translates to CASSYLGPGFGQYF.

The CDR3 reads CASSLNQGEKLFF. Written as DNA, the CDR3 is TGTGCCAGCAGTTTAAATCAGGGGGAAAAACTGTTTTTT. V and J are TRBV12-3 or TRBV12-4 and TRBJ1-4, with D perhaps TRBD1 (6 bases). V lost 2 bases to trimming and J lost 8 bases, with 9 bases between them. The CDR3 covers 13 residues.

The CDR3 loop is CASRERGDSYNEQFF. The CDR3 DNA reads TGTGCCAGTAGGGAGCGGGGGGATTCCTACAATGAGCAGTTCTTC. The J gene is TRBJ2-1, the V gene TRBV19; 9 positions agree with TRBD2. This CDR3 spans 15 amino acids. Germline-derived CDR1 and CDR2 are LNHDA and SQIVND (reference sequence). V trimming: 6 bases; J trimming: 1 base; junction bases outside the gene matches: 4.

The V call is TRBV27, the J call TRBJ2-7; no clear D. The CDR3 extends over 10 amino acids. Germline assignment: CDR1 MNHEY and CDR2 SMNVEV (reference sequence). V lost 8 bases and J lost 2, with 4 bases in between. The DNA of the CDR3 is TGTGCCAGCGGCACCTACGAGCAGTACTTC. Its translation is CASGTYEQYF.

The rearrangement links TRBV6-5 to TRBJ1-2; D is unclear. In germline, CDR1 is MNHEY, CDR2 SVGAGI. Trimming cost V 5 bases and J 5 bases, with 15 bases left between them. The CDR3 totals 14 residues. CDR3 residues: CASSMGSGRYGYTF. The CDR3 region has the DNA TGTGCCAGCAGTATGGGGTCGGGAAGATATGGCTACACCTTC.

The V and J genes are TRBV5-5 and TRBJ2-5; maybe TRBD1 (6 bases). CDR1 SGHKS and CDR2 YYEKEE come from the germline V gene (reference sequence). The V and J ends lost 6 bases and 5 bases respectively, with 17 bases between them. The CDR3 has 14 residues. CDR3 in amino acids: CASITLQGSETQYF. DNA of the CDR3: TGTGCCAGCATCACTCTGCAGGGGAGCGAGACCCAGTACTTC.

Concerning this clone itself: The same CDR3 can be traced to other DNA sequences in this sample. The chain couples TRBV25-1 to TRBJ2-3; D uncertain. The CDR3 length is 15 residues. Germline V gene sequence: CDR1 MGHDK, CDR2 SYGVNS. Deletions cut 6 bases from V and 2 bases from J, with 15 bases between. CDR3 in DNA: TGTGCCAGCAGCGTTACCGGGTCATCCACAGATACGCAGTATTTT. It specifies CASSVTGSSTDTQYF.

The chain employs TRBV27 and TRBJ2-1, with 14 nucleotides matching TRBD2. This CDR3 has 16 amino acids. J lost 10 bases, V lost 4 bases, and 9 bases had no gene match. Germline CDR1 and CDR2: MNHEY and SMNVEV (reference sequence). CDR3 coding DNA: TGTGCCAGCAGTTCCACGGGACTAGCGGGAGAAGACGAGCAGTTCTTC. Residues: CASSSTGLAGEDEQFF.

The chain uses TRBV6-2 or TRBV6-3 and TRBJ2-7; a weak D match, TRBD2 (6 bases). The germline V gene encodes CDR1 MNHEY and CDR2 SVGEGT. CDR3 length: 16 residues. V was cut by 2 bases and J by 2 bases, with 16 bases left in between. Here the CDR3 reads CASSYGKAGSTYEQYF. The CDR3 DNA sequence: TGTGCCAGCAGTTACGGCAAGGCGGGGAGCACCTACGAGCAGTACTTC.